What follows are 9 T cell receptor beta chains derived from one specimen sequenced in a study of regulatory T cells in long-lasting Graves disease. Time point noted: persistent/refractory GD, antithyroid drugs over 5 years with positive TRAb. Scientists built the TCR library using RNA that was extracted from PBMCs. Assembly of TCR beta libraries relied on iRepertoire HTBI primers together with Arm-PCR of CDR3 regions. TCRdb redid the calling of the multiplex PCR reads with MiXCR, one entry per CDR3 protein. The table has roughly 450,000 distinct CDR3 sequences, about 20% seen once. The source was peripheral blood mononuclear cells (PBMCs), collected when the disease was refractory, from a patient treated with antithyroid drugs. These TCRs come from a female donor with Graves disease.

This clonotype was found a few times. V gene TRBV6-5 combines with J gene TRBJ1-3; D call uncertain. Per germline, CDR1 MNHEY and CDR2 SVGAGI. This CDR3 spans 14 amino acids. The V end lost 0 bases, the J end lost 0 bases, and 3 bases lay between the germline ends. The DNA for the CDR3 is TGTGCCAGCAGTTACTCCAGCTCTGGAAACACCATATATTTT. Encoded protein: CASSYSSSGNTIYF.

This clonotype was detected ten times or more. The chain combines TRBV19 with TRBJ1-5; no clear D gene. This CDR3 has 14 residues. Trimming stripped 7 bases from V and 4 bases from J, with 14 bases between. In germline, CDR1 is LNHDA, CDR2 SQIVND (reference sequence). The CDR3 protein is CASNSAGGNQPQHF. CDR3 nucleotide sequence: TGTGCCAGTAACTCGGCGGGAGGAAATCAGCCCCAGCATTTT.

Concerning this clonotype itself: Only one base separates this from a far larger clonotype, so it likely reflects a read error. V usage is TRBV6-2 or TRBV6-3 and J usage is TRBJ2-5, with a possible D match to TRBD2 (6 bases). This CDR3 is built from 13 residues. The germline gives CDR1 MNHEY, CDR2 SVGEGT. The CDR3 bases are TGTGCCATCAGTGAGTCCGGGGGAGAGGCCCAGTACTTC. Amino acids: CAISESGGEAQYF.

This clonotype was counted a few times. The CDR3 region has the DNA TGTGCCAGCAGTTCCCCCGGGACAGGGGGCTTCTATGGCTACACCTTC. Amino acid sequence: CASSSPGTGGFYGYTF. This rearrangement joins TRBV6-2 or TRBV6-3 to TRBJ1-2; 12 bases match TRBD1. V shed 4 bases and J 4 bases; nucleotides not matched to a gene: 7. This CDR3 has 16 residues. In germline, CDR1 is MNHEY, CDR2 SVGEGT.

This clonotype was detected a few times. The rearrangement joins TRBV11-2 to TRBJ1-3; TRBD1 matches at 7 bases. Germline V gene sequence: CDR1 SGHAT, CDR2 FQNNGV. V lost 5 bases and J lost 4; bases outside the gene matches: 5. The CDR3 spans 14 residues. For the CDR3, the DNA is TGTGCCAGCAGCCGACAGGGTCGGGGAAACACCATATATTTT. The encoded protein is CASSRQGRGNTIYF.

This chain connects TRBV9 to TRBJ2-7; 8 positions agree with TRBD2. The CDR3 loop spans 15 amino acids. Per germline, CDR1 SGDLS and CDR2 YYNGEE. Trimming cost V 4 bases and J 5 bases; bases outside gene matches: 11. The CDR3 nucleotides read TGTGCCAGCAGCCCGGGTCAGCGGGAGTCCAACGAGCAGTACTTC. Protein sequence: CASSPGQRESNEQYF.

Many counts were recorded for this clonotype. The genes are TRBV6-1 and TRBJ2-6; no reliable D call. The CDR3 runs 16 residues. Trimming took off 5 bases at V and 4 bases at J, with 15 bases between the two ends. Germline V lookup: CDR1 MNHNS, CDR2 SASEGT. The CDR3 spells CASSNVGVSGANVLTF. CDR3 nucleotide sequence: TGTGCCAGCAGTAACGTTGGGGTGTCAGGGGCCAACGTCCTGACTTTC.

The genes are TRBV5-1 and TRBJ2-1; 12 nucleotides agree with TRBD2. Germline assignment: CDR1 SGHRS and CDR2 YFSETQ. V was clipped by 3 bases and J by 10 bases; unmatched bases: 11. The CDR3 covers 16 residues. CDR3 DNA: TGCGCCAGCAGCTCCAGGACTAGCGGGAATCGGGTGGAGCAGTTCTTC. This codes for CASSSRTSGNRVEQFF.

This clonotype was recorded many times. The chain combines TRBV6-1 with TRBJ1-4; no definite D call. Trimming removed 6 bases at V and 4 bases at J, with 9 bases between. The CDR3 is made up of 13 amino acids. Germline V gives CDR1 MNHNS, CDR2 SASEGT. Here the CDR3 DNA reads TGTGCCAGCAGCTGGACCATTAATGAAAAACTGTTTTTT. Translating gives CASSWTINEKLFF.